These 3 T cell receptor beta chains originate from one sample sequenced in a study of blood T cell repertoires in COVID-19. Sequencing was performed with immunoSEQ multiplex PCR; in TCRdb, only in-frame clones are kept and a portion is missing. The sample contains fewer than 20,000 clones, roughly three quarters of which appear only once. Specimen: peripheral blood. The source of these receptors is a man between 70 and 80 years old with active or convalescent COVID-19.

This chain links TRBV2 with TRBJ2-7; D is perhaps TRBD2 (7 bases). CDR1 SNHLY and CDR2 FYNNEI come from the germline V gene. Trimming took 6 bases from V and 3 from J, leaving 15 bases between them. This CDR3 is built from 14 residues. CDR3 residues: CASSRSGGGYEQYF. Here the CDR3 DNA reads TGTGCCAGCAGCCGATCGGGGGGCGGCTACGAGCAGTACTTC.

This chain uses TRBV24-1 with TRBJ1-2, with no clear D. This CDR3 has 14 amino acids. V was clipped by 5 bases and J by 3 bases, with 12 bases between them. Germline CDR1 is KGHDR and CDR2 is SFDVKD. The CDR3 sequence: CATSAPGYDYGYTF. The CDR3 region has the DNA TGTGCCACCAGTGCCCCGGGGTATGACTATGGCTACACCTTC.

The V and J genes are TRBV14 and TRBJ1-2; weak D call: TRBD1 (6 bases). Per germline, CDR1 SGHDN and CDR2 FVKESK. V lost 3 bases, J lost 3 bases, and 11 bases lay in between. This CDR3 has 14 residues. The CDR3 protein is CASSQRDTYYGYTF. The CDR3 DNA sequence: TGTGCCAGCAGCCAGAGGGACACCTACTATGGCTACACCTTC.